Listed here is a single TCR beta chain. Additional DNA sequences in this sample encode the identical CDR3. These data are taken from a study of blood T cell repertoires in COVID-19. The overall study: PBMCs, B-cell-depleted T cells, or T cells provided the cDNA or gDNA that made up the material.

Germline V gene sequence: CDR1 MNHEY, CDR2 SMNVEV (reference sequence). This CDR3 has 13 residues. The V and J ends lost 2 bases and 2 bases respectively, with 4 bases between them. Measured with immunoSEQ multiplex PCR; TCRdb has only the in-frame clones, and not every one. The table has some 400,000 clones, 70% to 90% seen once. Sequencing was performed on peripheral blood. This chain connects TRBV27 to TRBJ1-5; D gene ambiguous. The receptor was isolated from a human donor in a cohort sampled during active COVID-19. The DNA for the CDR3 is TGTGCCAGCAGTTTACGCGGCAATCAGCCCCAGCATTTT. Residues: CASSLRGNQPQHF.